This is a list of T cell receptor beta chains from one sample in a study of shared clonotypes between healthy human individuals. Assay used: immunoSEQ multiplex PCR; TCRdb lists only in-frame clones, some missing. Of more than 2,000,000 clones listed, more than 85% are singletons. Sequencing was performed on naive CD4+ T cells from PBMCs. Source of these receptors: a man younger than 30 in good health. Some clones in this sample may be carry-over from other donors' samples. Each CDR3 is given with its conserved first and last residue. D genes are given only for firm matches. The size of a clone is reported for some rows only, either as once, few or many, or as a class for expanded clones.

D	size	length	V	J	DNA	CDR3
TRBD1	.	14	TRBV5-1	TRBJ2-7	TGCGCCAGCAGGACCGGGACAGGGTCGTACGAGCAGTACTTC	CASRTGTGSYEQYF
.	.	15	TRBV9	TRBJ2-3	TGTGCCAGCAGCGTAGCTCCATTAAGCACAGATACGCAGTATTTT	CASSVAPLSTDTQYF
.	.	16	TRBV5-1	TRBJ1-3	TGCGCCAGCAGCTTGGAGGGGCCGGACTCTGGAAACACCATATATTTT	CASSLEGPDSGNTIYF
TRBD2	.	15	TRBV28	TRBJ2-7	TGTGCCAGCCTTCCTCTAGCGGGAGTTATCTACGAGCAGTACTTC	CASLPLAGVIYEQYF
TRBD1	.	15	TRBV6-5	TRBJ1-1	TGTGCCAGCAGTTACTCGGCGCAGGGGGGCACTGAAGCTTTCTTT	CASSYSAQGGTEAFF
.	.	12	TRBV29-1	TRBJ2-3	TGCAGCGTTGAACCCGGGACAGATACGCAGTATTTT	CSVEPGTDTQYF
TRBD1	.	17	TRBV27	TRBJ2-2	TGTGCCAGCAAAGTTTGGGGGACAGGAGGAAACACCGGGGAGCTGTTTTTT	CASKVWGTGGNTGELFF
.	once	14	TRBV9	TRBJ2-2	TGTGCCAGCAGTCGGATACCGAACACCGGGGAGCTGTTTTTT	CASSRIPNTGELFF
.	.	14	TRBV7-8	TRBJ1-1	TGTGCCAGCAGCACCCGACAGGCGAACACTGAAGCTTTCTTT	CASSTRQANTEAFF
TRBD1	.	12	TRBV27	TRBJ2-1	TGTGCCAGCACTGACAGGGGGACTGAGCAGTTCTTC	CASTDRGTEQFF
.	.	13	TRBV28	TRBJ1-4	TGTGCCAGCATTAGGGGAACTAATGAAAAACTGTTTTTT	CASIRGTNEKLFF
TRBD2	.	13	TRBV4-1	TRBJ2-3	TGCGCCAGCAGCCCCGGGAGGACAGATACGCAGTATTTT	CASSPGRTDTQYF
.	.	16	TRBV21-1	TRBJ1-5	TGTGCCAGCAGCCCCCGTTCATTGACCGGGGATAGGACCCAGCATTTT	CASSPRSLTGDRTQHF
TRBD2	.	15	TRBV28	TRBJ2-1	TGTGCCAGCAGTCCCCCGGGACTAGGGGGTGCTGAGCAGTTCTTC	CASSPPGLGGAEQFF
TRBD1	.	13	TRBV19	TRBJ2-7	TGTGCCAGTAGTATTGACAGGGGGTACGAGCAGTACTTC	CASSIDRGYEQYF
.	.	15	TRBV5-5	TRBJ1-5	TGTGCCAGCAGCTTGGGAACAGGCGACTATGGGCCCCAGCATTTT	CASSLGTGDYGPQHF
.	.	15	TRBV4-1	TRBJ1-1	TGCGCCAGCAGCCAAGTGGGCATCATGAACACTGAAGCTTTCTTT	CASSQVGIMNTEAFF
.	.	14	TRBV7-9	TRBJ2-3	TGTGCCAGCAGATTTGAGGGGCGCACAGATACGCAGTATTTT	CASRFEGRTDTQYF
.	.	14	TRBV5-1	TRBJ2-3	TGCGCCAGCAGCCGAGTCGCGGACACAGATACGCAGTATTTT	CASSRVADTDTQYF
.	.	15	TRBV7-9	TRBJ1-1	TGTGCCAGCAGCTTAAGTGGGGGGCGGAACACTGAAGCTTTCTTT	CASSLSGGRNTEAFF